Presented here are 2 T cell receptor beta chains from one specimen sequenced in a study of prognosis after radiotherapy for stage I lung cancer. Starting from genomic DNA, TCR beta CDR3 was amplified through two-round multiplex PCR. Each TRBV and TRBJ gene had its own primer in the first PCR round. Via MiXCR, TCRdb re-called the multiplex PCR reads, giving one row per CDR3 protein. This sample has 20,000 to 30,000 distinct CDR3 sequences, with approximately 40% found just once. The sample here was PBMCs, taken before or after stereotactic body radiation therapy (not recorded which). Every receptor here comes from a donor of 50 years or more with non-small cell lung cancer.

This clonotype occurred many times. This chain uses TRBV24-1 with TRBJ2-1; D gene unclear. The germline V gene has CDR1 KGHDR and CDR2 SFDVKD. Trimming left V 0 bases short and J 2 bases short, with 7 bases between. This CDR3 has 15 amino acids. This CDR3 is CATSDLDPAYNEQFF. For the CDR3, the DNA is TGTGCCACCAGTGATTTGGACCCCGCCTACAATGAGCAGTTCTTC.

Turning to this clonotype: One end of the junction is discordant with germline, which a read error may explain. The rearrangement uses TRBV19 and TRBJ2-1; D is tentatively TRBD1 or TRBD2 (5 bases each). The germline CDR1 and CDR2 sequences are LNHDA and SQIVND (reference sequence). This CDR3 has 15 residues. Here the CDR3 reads CSSGGVGSSYNEQFF. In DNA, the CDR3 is TGTTCCAGTGGGGGAGTCGGCAGCTCCTACAATGAGCAGTTCTTC.